This record looks at one T cell receptor beta chain sequence and its context. It has no known antigen specificity. Per-base qualities were not stored, and no clone one base away is much larger. CDR1 and CDR2 (SGHRS, YFSETQ) derive from the germline V gene. The CDR3 starts with the cysteine, ends with the phenylalanine, and has 16 residues. Only the CDR3 part of the read is kept: 48 bases, read in frame from the first base. Ends trimmed: V by 4 bases, J by 1 base; bases unmatched to a gene: 6. Libraries were constructed by PCR. The sample was run on an Illumina HiSeq 2500. To normalize quantification of the TCRbeta repertoire, the TCR libraries were built with molecular barcoding that relied on unique molecular identifiers. TCRdb cleaned the public reads at Q25 with fastp, built clones with MiXCR and kept in-frame beta chains. Rows with a matching CDR3 protein are joined into one entry that keeps the most common DNA and genes. The sample table shows fewer than 550,000 distinct CDR3 sequences, and 15% to 20% are seen once. The top ten constitute 29% of the sample.

This sample stems from a study of T-cell reconstitution after alpha-beta-depleted transplantation in children (dated by TCRdb to between 2015 and 2016). Background for the entire study: T-cell immune reconstitution after TCRalphabeta/CD19-depleted allogeneic hematopoietic cell transplantation in children was quantitatively tracked in the study by means of TCR repertoire profiling.

The treatment or condition label, read with the paper, signifies: allogeneic hematopoietic cell transplantation with graft depleted of TCRalphabeta T cells and CD19 B cells. The transplant recipients were children given TCRalphabeta/CD19-depleted allogeneic hematopoietic cell grafts. Overall results and qualifications from the work: In some patients, the high TCRbeta diversity seen at day 60 was put down to recipient T cells and intrathymic progenitors that had survived conditioning. The apparently early recovery of alphabetaT-cell counts about two months after transplant reportedly depended on only several hundred rapidly expanded clones that came from non-depleted graft cells. The frequencies of hyperexpanded clones fell over the following months, and after one year, T-cell counts and TCRbeta diversity were mostly attributed to newly produced T cells.

This specimen consisted of PBMCs, mostly from graft donor cells, obtained 360 days after TCRalphabeta/CD19-depleted stem cell transplant. The sequence was collected from a boy under two years old who had a stem cell transplant for Wiskott-Aldrich syndrome, so the T cells may come from the graft donor. Recombination linked TRBV5-1 to TRBJ2-3, with 10 central nucleotides matching TRBD2. The CDR3 protein sequence reads: CASSAPGLAGTDTQYF. DNA sequence: TGCGCCAGCAGCGCGCCTGGACTAGCGGGCACAGATACGCAGTATTTT.